These T cell receptor beta chains were read from a single sample in a study of T cell therapy after organ transplantation. The assay was immunoSEQ multiplex PCR, and TCRdb's table has in-frame clones only and misses some. Seen here are some 6,000 clones, about two thirds observed once, and the top ten hold 25% to 35%. Their antigen targets remain unknown. The sequencing used CD8+ T cells from blood, collected after autologous CMV-specific T cell therapy. The source of these receptors is a human patient who had received a solid organ transplant and had CMV disease. These T cells may partly come from the graft donor. The CDR3 runs from the conserved cysteine through the conserved F or W. A D gene is named only where the DNA matches it firmly. Size is omitted from some rows. Given values are once, few, many or a class for expanded clones.

clone size,D gene,J gene,V gene,CDR3 DNA,CDR3 protein
few,-,TRBJ2-7,TRBV27,TGTGCCAGCAGTTTATCAGCAGGGAGCGAGCAGTACTTC,CASSLSAGSEQYF
-,TRBD1,TRBJ2-3,TRBV11-2,TGTGCCAGCAGCCCCGGGACAGGGAGCACAGATACGCAGTATTTT,CASSPGTGSTDTQYF
-,-,TRBJ2-1,TRBV19,TGTGCCAGTATGGACAGTTCCTACAATGAGCAGTTCTTC,CASMDSSYNEQFF
-,-,TRBJ1-3,TRBV5-6,TGTGCCAGCAGCGTTGGGGAGTCTGGAAACACCATATATTTT,CASSVGESGNTIYF
-,TRBD2,TRBJ2-5,TRBV7-9,TGTGCCAGCAGCGGAGGACTAGCGGGTCGGCGGTTTGTCAACTTC,CASSGGLAGRRFVNF
-,-,TRBJ2-7,TRBV29-1,TGCAGCGTTGATAGGCTAGAGGGGGCCTACGAGCAGTACTTC,CSVDRLEGAYEQYF
-,TRBD2,TRBJ2-1,TRBV4-3,TGCGCCAGCAGCATACAGCTAGCGGGAGAGGGGGATGAGCAGTTCTTC,CASSIQLAGEGDEQFF
medium-sized,-,TRBJ2-7,TRBV7-9,TGTGCCAGCAGCCGCGTGGTAGGACCCTACGAGCAGTACTTC,CASSRVVGPYEQYF
-,-,TRBJ2-3,TRBV7-8,TGTGCCAGCAGCTGGGCAGGAGGCACAGATACGCAGTATTTT,CASSWAGGTDTQYF
-,TRBD2,TRBJ2-7,TRBV9,TGTGCCAGCAGCGTAGGTGGGACTAGCGGCTACGAGCAGTACTTC,CASSVGGTSGYEQYF
once,-,TRBJ2-3,TRBV5-1,TGCGCCAGCAGCTCCAAGGGGGCAGCCGGGAGGGAATGGGATACGCAGTATTTT,CASSSKGAAGREWDTQYF
-,-,TRBJ2-7,TRBV27,TGTGCCACCGGACAGAACTCCTACGAGCAGTACTTC,CATGQNSYEQYF
-,TRBD2,TRBJ2-7,TRBV14,TGTGCCAGCAGCCAAGTAGGTGGGAGGGACTCCTACGAGCAGTACTTC,CASSQVGGRDSYEQYF
-,-,TRBJ2-2,TRBV7-8,TGTGCCAGCAGCTTAGTCGGGCTGACCGGGGAGCTGTTTTTT,CASSLVGLTGELFF
once,-,TRBJ2-1,TRBV15,TGTGCCACCAGCAGAGCGGCAAAATACAATGAGCAGTTCTTC,CATSRAAKYNEQFF
-,-,TRBJ2-1,TRBV28,TGTGCCAGCAGGGCCCCCCGGGACGGCTACAATGAGCAGTTCTTC,CASRAPRDGYNEQFF
medium-sized,-,TRBJ2-1,TRBV2,TGTGCCAGCAGTGAACCCTACAATGAGCAGTTCTTC,CASSEPYNEQFF
-,-,TRBJ2-6,TRBV9,TGTGCCAGCAGCGTAACAGGGAGCTCTGGGGCCAACGTCCTGACTTTC,CASSVTGSSGANVLTF
-,TRBD1,TRBJ2-7,TRBV30,TGTGCCTGGAGTATCGGACAGGGCACCTACGAGCAGTACTTC,CAWSIGQGTYEQYF
once,-,TRBJ2-2,TRBV5-4,TGCGCCAGCAGCCCTTCGGAGACCGGGGAGCTGTTTTTT,CASSPSETGELFF
-,-,TRBJ2-1,TRBV9,TGTGCCAGCAGCGTAGGACGGGCCCGTTTGTTCTTC,CASSVGRARLFF
once,-,TRBJ2-7,TRBV19,TGTGCCAGCCAGCAGGGTCTCGAGCAGTACTTC,CASQQGLEQYF